The entry below gives a single T cell receptor (beta chain) sequence along with its context. No antigen is known for it. Time point noted: pre-sensitization, week 0. As to treatment: therapeutic diphenylcyclopropenone sensitization with weekly scalp DPC. This entry is derived from a study of human T cells and chemical hapten exposure. On the study more broadly: How much TCR each sample yielded varied, mostly because pooled library volumes differed slightly.

This CDR3 is built from 15 residues. Germline values: CDR1 SGHTA, CDR2 FQGNSA. The V end was cut by 1 base, the J end by 1 base, with 10 bases between. The study's library attached unique molecular identifiers to single cDNA molecules. In the authors' methods: Samples contained a median of 95,638 TCRs, with a range of about 23,224 to 750,000. A single record per CDR3 protein comes from TCRdb applying MiXCR to the RACE reads. The V and J calls shown here were made by TCRdb, not taken from the authors' results. The sample holds more than 250,000 distinct CDR3 sequences; approximately 8.6% are singletons and the top ten take 2% to 2.5%. Findings and caveats of the study: Patch test score rose with PT1 expanded TCRs, significant at 8, 16, 32, not 4.

Sample: whole blood, taken in connection with sensitization to the hapten diphenylcyclopropenone (DPC). The chain recombines TRBV7-2 with TRBJ1-1; D unclear. The TCR comes from a woman aged 40 to 49 with alopecia areata. Some clones in this sample may be carry-over from other donors' samples. CDR3: CASSLGAGPNTEAFF. CDR3 nucleotides: TGTGCCAGCAGCTTAGGAGCAGGACCGAACACTGAAGCTTTCTTT. The whole variable domain, remainder taken from reference TRBV7-2 and TRBJ1-1, is GAGVSQSPSNKVTEKGKDVELRCDPISGHTALYWYRQSLGQGLEFLIYFQGNSAPDKSGLPSDRFSAERTGGSVSTLTIQRTQQEDSAVYLCASSLGAGPNTEAFFGQGTRLTVV.